This T cell receptor (beta chain) was found in a study of T cells in Graves' hyperthyroidism and ophthalmopathy. Whole-study findings and limits: Ophthalmopathy cases were set apart from stable hyperthyroidism by a 13 V-J model.

This clonotype was counted at least ten times. Its antigen is not known. Exclusion of a patient resulted from uncontrolled infection, other autoimmune disease, pregnancy or lactation. Thyroid ultrasound, orbital computed tomography, clinical symptoms, and serum thyroxine and TRAb underpinned diagnoses. Amplification of TCR beta CDR3 regions used RNA as the template. Researchers ran a first-round RT-PCR on the TCR CDR3 using the HTBI primer set. TCRdb independently ran MiXCR on the multiplex PCR reads; one entry per CDR3 protein. The data show about 300,000 distinct CDR3 sequences, around a fifth seen once. The sequence was collected from a man aged 45-65 years with Graves' ophthalmopathy. Sequenced material: blood.

CDR3 sequence: CASKTLGQGDYNEQFF. The CDR3 region has the DNA TGTGCCAGCAAGACCTTGGGACAGGGGGATTACAATGAGCAGTTCTTC. This sequence joins TRBV7-8 and TRBJ2-1; 11 bases line up with TRBD1. J gave up 4 bases and V 7 bases, and 9 bases lay outside the gene matches. CDR1 SGHVS and CDR2 FQNEAQ come from the germline V gene. This CDR3 region has 16 residues.